This T cell receptor (beta chain) was captured by sequencing in a study of molecular identifiers for immune sequencing clone quantification. Sorted naive CD8 T cells were those defined as CD8+CD4-CCR7+CD45RA+. This clonotype has at least ten counts. This CDR3 contains 15 residues. Germline V gene data show CDR1 as MGHRA and CDR2 as YSYEKL. V lost 5 bases to trimming and J lost 4 bases; unmatched junction nucleotides: 9. TCRdb used MiXCR to reprocess the PCR reads, holding one entry per CDR3 protein. The sample lists roughly 630,000 distinct CDR3 sequences; 25% were seen once. Input material: naive CD8+ T cells from blood, with Jurkat cell RNA spiked in. Subset noted: FACS-sorted CD8+CD4-CCR7+CD45RA+ naive T cells. The chain couples TRBV4-1 to TRBJ1-1; 8 bases fit TRBD1. The TCR was taken from a human donor in good health. Some libraries in this study had Jurkat cell RNA spiked in. The CDR3 DNA sequence: TGCGCCAGCAGCTCCGGGACAGGAGGTTTCACTGAAGCTTTCTTT. Translated: CASSSGTGGFTEAFF.